The text below deals with one T cell receptor beta chain. Germline values: CDR1 MDHEN, CDR2 SYDVKM. CDR3 size: 15 residues. After removal of 6 bases from V and 4 bases from J, the junction contained 8 bases not matched to a gene. This record comes from a study of blood T cell repertoires in COVID-19. Overall study: Italy, Spain and the United States were the sources of the convalescent and acute COVID-19 samples. In each case, the material was cDNA or gDNA derived from T cells, B-cell-depleted T cells, or PBMCs.

Produced via immunoSEQ multiplex PCR; TCRdb's table is partial and in-frame only. The table has approximately 90,000 clones, around 87% seen once. Sequencing was done on a sample of peripheral blood. The chain joins TRBV28 to TRBJ1-4; 7 bases line up with TRBD1. The source is a human donor in a cohort sampled during active COVID-19. The CDR3 DNA reads as TGTGCCAGCAGCGACGGACAGGACGTTAATGAAAAACTGTTTTTT. Residues: CASSDGQDVNEKLFF.